The T cell receptor beta chain under discussion was sequenced for a study of blood T cell repertoires in COVID-19. On the study more broadly: Acute and convalescent COVID-19 specimens originated in the United States, Italy and Spain. Sample material is recorded as cDNA or gDNA derived from T cells, B-cell-depleted T cells, or PBMCs.

V shed 2 bases and J shed 2 bases, with 4 bases lying between them. The CDR3 spans 13 residues. Germline V gene lookup returns CDR1 MNHNS and CDR2 SASEGT. In the original processing: Nucleated cell counts were estimated from reference gene primer amplification. Sequencing was performed with immunoSEQ multiplex PCR; in TCRdb, only in-frame clones are kept and a portion is missing. Clone size and V and J calls were adopted from that table, with D and trimming inferred from the DNA. The sample carries 250,000 to 300,000 clones, 86% recorded once. The sequencing input was peripheral blood. The TCR originated in a woman in her twenties or thirties with active or convalescent COVID-19. The rearrangement joins TRBV6-1 to TRBJ1-5; D gene unclear. CDR3 region: CASSETGNQPQHF. In DNA form, the CDR3 reads TGTGCCAGCAGTGAAACGGGCAATCAGCCCCAGCATTTT.